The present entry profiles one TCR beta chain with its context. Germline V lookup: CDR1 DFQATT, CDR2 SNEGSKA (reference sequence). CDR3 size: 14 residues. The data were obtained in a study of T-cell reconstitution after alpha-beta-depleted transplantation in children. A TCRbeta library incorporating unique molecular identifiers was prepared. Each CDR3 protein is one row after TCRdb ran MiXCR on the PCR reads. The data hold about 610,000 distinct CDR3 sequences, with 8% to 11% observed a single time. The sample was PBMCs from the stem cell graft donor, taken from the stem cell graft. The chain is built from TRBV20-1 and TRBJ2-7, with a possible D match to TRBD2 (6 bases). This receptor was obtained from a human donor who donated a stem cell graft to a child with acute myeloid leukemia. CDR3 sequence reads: CSGTGLGTSYEQYF. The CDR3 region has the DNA TGCAGCGGTACGGGACTTGGGACTTCCTACGAGCAGTACTTC.